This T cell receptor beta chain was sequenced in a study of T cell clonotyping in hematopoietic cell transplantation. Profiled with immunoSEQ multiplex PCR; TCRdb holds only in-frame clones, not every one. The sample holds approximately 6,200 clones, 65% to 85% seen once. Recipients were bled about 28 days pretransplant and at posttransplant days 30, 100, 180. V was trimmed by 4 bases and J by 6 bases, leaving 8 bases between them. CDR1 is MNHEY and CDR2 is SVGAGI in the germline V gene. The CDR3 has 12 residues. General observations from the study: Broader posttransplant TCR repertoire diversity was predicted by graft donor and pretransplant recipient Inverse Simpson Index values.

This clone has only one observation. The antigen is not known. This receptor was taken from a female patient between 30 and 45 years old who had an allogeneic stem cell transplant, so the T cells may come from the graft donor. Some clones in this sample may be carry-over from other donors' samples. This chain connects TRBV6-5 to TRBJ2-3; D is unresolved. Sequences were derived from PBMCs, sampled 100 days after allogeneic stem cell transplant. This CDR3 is CASSSSGDTQYF. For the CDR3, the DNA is TGTGCCAGCAGTTCCTCCGGGGATACGCAGTATTTT.